Listed below are T cell receptor beta chains from one sample, sequenced in a study of shared clonotypes between healthy human individuals. Some clones are missing from TCRdb's copy, which holds only in-frame ones; the method was immunoSEQ multiplex PCR. The profile shows about 2 million clones, 95% of them singletons. The sequencing sample was made of naive CD4+ T cells sorted from blood. The receptors come from a man between 18 and 29 years old in good health. CDR3s include the opening cysteine and the closing phenylalanine or tryptophan. Each record gives: clone size, J gene, V gene, CDR3 length, CDR3 protein. Clone size, where shown, is once, few, many, or a class for clones that have expanded.

size: once
J: TRBJ1-1
V: TRBV6-5
length: 14
CDR3: CASSPGRGETEAFF

size: .
J: TRBJ1-2
V: TRBV6-1
length: 16
CDR3: CASSEQGRLFDYGYTF

size: .
J: TRBJ1-5
V: TRBV19
length: 10
CDR3: CASPPKPQHF

size: once
J: TRBJ2-5
V: TRBV11-2
length: 13
CDR3: CASSLGVVETQYF

size: .
J: TRBJ1-1
V: TRBV5-1
length: 13
CDR3: CASSRQGGTEAFF

size: .
J: TRBJ1-1
V: TRBV5-4
length: 15
CDR3: CASSGAWEATTEAFF

size: .
J: TRBJ1-3
V: TRBV9
length: 13
CDR3: CASSPTSGNTIYF

size: .
J: TRBJ1-2
V: TRBV5-1
length: 15
CDR3: CASSGAGTGSLGYTF

size: .
J: TRBJ2-7
V: TRBV6-1
length: 17
CDR3: CASSEWTFPTPSYEQYF

size: .
J: TRBJ1-4
V: TRBV7-9
length: 15
CDR3: CASSFLRDGLGKLFF

size: .
J: TRBJ1-1
V: TRBV18
length: 13
CDR3: CASSQGQNTEAFF

size: .
J: TRBJ2-3
V: TRBV4-3
length: 15
CDR3: CASSQGALGTDTQYF

size: .
J: TRBJ2-2
V: TRBV6-1
length: 15
CDR3: CASSGFTGNTGELFF

size: .
J: TRBJ1-4
V: TRBV2
length: 15
CDR3: CASSQGSATNEKLFF

size: .
J: TRBJ2-3
V: TRBV7-9
length: 16
CDR3: CASSFFSGSSTDTQYF

size: .
J: TRBJ1-6
V: TRBV18
length: 13
CDR3: CASSPTGDSPLHF

size: .
J: TRBJ1-2
V: TRBV11-2
length: 18
CDR3: CASSLDSGYFSMTSGYTF

size: .
J: TRBJ2-7
V: TRBV6-6
length: 16
CDR3: CASSPSWRGSSYEQYF